This T cell receptor beta chain was observed in a study of T cell repertoires in cytomegalovirus infection. As for the study in general: The authors used CMV epitopes that were HLA-C-restricted (recently identified) and HLA-B-restricted (well studied). Public TCR beta signatures provided an indication of both CMV infection and a matching HLA type.

Germline values: CDR1 SGHTS, CDR2 YDEGEE. The CDR3 length is 13 residues. V was shortened by 1 base and J by 7 bases, with 8 bases between the two germline ends. Notes on the study in general: CMV carriers with the relevant HLA were identified by cumulative public TCR beta family frequency. The response measured ex vivo was dominated by TCR beta clonotypes (HLA-C-restricted and CMV-specific).

About this clonotype: Its antigen remains unknown.

MiXCR was run by TCRdb on the reads, yielding one entry per CDR3 protein. Among 700,000 to 900,000 distinct CDR3 sequences listed, 25% to 30% were seen once. V usage is TRBV5-8 and J usage is TRBJ1-4, with unresolved D. This sequence originates from a human donor in good health (CMV status not recorded). Some clones in this sample may be carry-over from other donors' samples. The source material was cultured CD8+ T cells from PBMCs, sampled from culture after CMV antigen stimulation. The CDR3 loop is CASSLMTLEKLFF. The DNA for the CDR3 is TGTGCCAGCAGCTTGATGACACTTGAAAAACTGTTTTTT.